This TCR beta chain was captured by sequencing in a study of cytomegalovirus exposure and HLA in healthy donors. General study results and limits: Within an earlier analysis, most TCR beta V segments proved productive either about 90% or about 30% of the time. In a later analysis, V- and J-gene trimming of beta chains associated with a DCLRE1C missense variant, replicated independently. Further analysis was carried out later, and it showed several of the most significant clusters appearing linked to common viral pathogens.

The PCR employed 60 Vbeta primers together with 13 Jbeta primers. Measured with immunoSEQ multiplex PCR; TCRdb has only the in-frame clones, and not every one. The table shows about 160,000 clones, with 80% occurring only once. Healthy bone marrow donors made up the donors. To note about this clone: What it binds is not known.

Sequencing was performed on PBMCs. This clonotype was obtained from a woman aged 45 to 65 in good health and CMV-seronegative.

CDR3 nucleotide sequence: TGTGCCAGCAGCAAGGGAACAGGTAATGAAAAACTGTTTTTT. Protein product: CASSKGTGNEKLFF. The V gene is TRBV21-1, the J gene TRBJ1-4; TRBD1 is taken as the D call from the table, unchecked against the DNA. TRBV21-1 is a pseudogene segment. The CDR3 spans 14 residues.